The clone carrying this T cell receptor (beta chain) was observed a handful of times. What it binds is not known. The entry originates in a study of identical twins. Study findings and constraints: Whereas memory repertoires showed no such difference, abundant cord blood beta clonotypes carried fewer insertions.

This CDR3 spans 18 amino acids. Germline V lookup: CDR1 SGHRS, CDR2 YFSETQ. V trimming: 0 bases; J trimming: 4 bases; junction bases outside the gene matches: 13. Carrying unique molecular identifiers, the cDNA also gained a universal primer site through template switching. A single record per CDR3 protein comes from TCRdb applying MiXCR to the 5' RACE reads. This sample yields more than 1.5 million distinct CDR3 sequences, of which about 32% are seen a single time; over 0.25% belongs to the top ten. The specimen sequenced was cord blood. V and J are TRBV5-1 and TRBJ1-1, with 9 bases identical to TRBD1. The origin of this receptor is a newborn girl in good health. The CDR3 is CASSLGSGTGLLGTEAFF. The CDR3 nucleotides are TGCGCCAGCAGCTTGGGTTCCGGGACAGGGCTTCTGGGCACTGAAGCTTTCTTT.